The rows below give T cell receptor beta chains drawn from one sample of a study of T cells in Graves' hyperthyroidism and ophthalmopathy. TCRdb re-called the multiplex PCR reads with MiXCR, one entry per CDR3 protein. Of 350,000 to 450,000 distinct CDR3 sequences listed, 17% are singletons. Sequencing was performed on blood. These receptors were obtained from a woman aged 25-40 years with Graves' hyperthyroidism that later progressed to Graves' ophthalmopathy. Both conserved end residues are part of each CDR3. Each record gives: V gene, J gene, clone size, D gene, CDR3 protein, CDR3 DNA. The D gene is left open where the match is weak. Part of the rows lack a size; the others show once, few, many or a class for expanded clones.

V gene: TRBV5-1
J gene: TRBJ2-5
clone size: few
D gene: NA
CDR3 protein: CASSLQGMETQYF
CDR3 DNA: TGCGCCAGCAGCTTACAGGGTATGGAGACCCAGTACTTC

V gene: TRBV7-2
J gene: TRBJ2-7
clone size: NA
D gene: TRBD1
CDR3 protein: CATLWTGGNEQYF
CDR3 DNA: TGTGCCACCCTCTGGACAGGGGGCAACGAGCAGTACTTC

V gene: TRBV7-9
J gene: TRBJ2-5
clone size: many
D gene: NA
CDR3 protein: CASSFPTQETQYF
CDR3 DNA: TGTGCCAGCAGCTTTCCGACCCAAGAGACCCAGTACTTC

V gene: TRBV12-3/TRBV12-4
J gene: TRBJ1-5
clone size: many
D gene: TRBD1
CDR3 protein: CASSSATGVNQPQHF
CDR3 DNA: TGTGCCAGCAGTTCCGCGACAGGGGTCAATCAGCCCCAGCATTTT

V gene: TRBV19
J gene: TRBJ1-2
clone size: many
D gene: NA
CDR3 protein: CASTPSHRTGYGYTF
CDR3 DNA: TGTGCCAGTACCCCCTCCCACCGCACAGGGTATGGCTACACCTTC

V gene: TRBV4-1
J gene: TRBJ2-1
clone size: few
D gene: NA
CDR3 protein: CASSQDGLWEQFF
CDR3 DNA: TGCGCCAGCAGCCAAGATGGACTTTGGGAGCAGTTCTTC

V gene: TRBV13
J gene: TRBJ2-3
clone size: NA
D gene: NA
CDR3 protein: CASSLLGAADTQYF
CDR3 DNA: TGTGCCAGCAGCTTACTGGGCGCCGCAGATACGCAGTATTTT

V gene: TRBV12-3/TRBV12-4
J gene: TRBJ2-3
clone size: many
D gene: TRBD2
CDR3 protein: CASSRTTSGDSTDTQYF
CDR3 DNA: TGTGCCAGCAGTCGTACGACTAGCGGGGATAGCACAGATACGCAGTATTTT

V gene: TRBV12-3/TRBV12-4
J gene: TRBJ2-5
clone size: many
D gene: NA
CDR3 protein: CASSFAEREETQYF
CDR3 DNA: TGTGCCAGCAGTTTCGCTGAGCGGGAAGAGACCCAGTACTTC

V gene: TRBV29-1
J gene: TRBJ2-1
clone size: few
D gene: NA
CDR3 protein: CSGRGGSNNEQFF
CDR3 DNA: TGCAGCGGGAGGGGGGGCAGTAACAATGAGCAGTTCTTC

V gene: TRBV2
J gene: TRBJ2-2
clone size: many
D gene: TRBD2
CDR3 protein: CASSQSSGGAPGELFF
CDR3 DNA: TGTGCCAGCAGCCAATCTAGCGGGGGGGCCCCCGGGGAGCTGTTTTTT

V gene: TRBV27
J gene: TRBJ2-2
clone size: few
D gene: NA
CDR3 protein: CASSFERYTGELFF
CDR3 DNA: TGTGCCAGCAGTTTTGAACGGTACACCGGGGAGCTGTTTTTT

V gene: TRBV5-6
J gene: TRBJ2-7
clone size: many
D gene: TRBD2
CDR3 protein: CASSFGRLAGSDGQYF
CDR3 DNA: TGTGCCAGCAGCTTCGGAAGACTAGCGGGTAGCGACGGGCAGTACTTC

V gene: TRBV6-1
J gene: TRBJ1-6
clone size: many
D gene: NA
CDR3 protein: CASSYSNRQDNSPLHF
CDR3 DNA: TGTGCCAGCAGTTACAGCAACAGGCAGGATAATTCACCCCTCCACTTT

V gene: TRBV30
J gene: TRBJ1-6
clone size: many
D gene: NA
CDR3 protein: CAWSRGSNSPLHF
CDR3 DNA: TGTGCCTGGAGTAGGGGCTCTAATTCACCCCTCCACTTT

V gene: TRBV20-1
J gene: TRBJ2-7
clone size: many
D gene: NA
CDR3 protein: CSPFLGQPKSYEQYF
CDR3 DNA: TGCAGTCCCTTTCTCGGACAGCCGAAGAGCTACGAGCAGTACTTC

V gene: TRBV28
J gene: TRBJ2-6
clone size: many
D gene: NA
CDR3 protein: CASRDNLRSGANVLTF
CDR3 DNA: TGTGCCAGCAGGGACAACTTACGCTCTGGGGCCAACGTCCTGACTTTC

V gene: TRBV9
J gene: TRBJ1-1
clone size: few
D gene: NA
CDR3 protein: CASSPDRTEAFF
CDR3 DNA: TGTGCCAGCAGCCCCGACCGCACTGAAGCTTTCTTT

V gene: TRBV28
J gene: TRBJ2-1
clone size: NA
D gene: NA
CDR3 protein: CASSSSGPRAFF
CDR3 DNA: TGTGCCAGCAGTTCTTCCGGGCCACGGGCGTTCTTC

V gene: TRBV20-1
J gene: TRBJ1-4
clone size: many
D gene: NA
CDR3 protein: CSARAGTIDEKLFF
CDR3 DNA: TGCAGTGCTAGGGCCGGGACGATTGATGAAAAACTGTTTTTT

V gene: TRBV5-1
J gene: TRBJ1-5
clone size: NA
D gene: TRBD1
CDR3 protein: CASSLGAGGGQPQHF
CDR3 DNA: TGCGCCAGCAGCTTGGGGGCAGGGGGCGGGCAGCCCCAGCATTTT

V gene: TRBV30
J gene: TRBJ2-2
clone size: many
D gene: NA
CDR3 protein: CAWSPGHNFGGELFF
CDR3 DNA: TGTGCCTGGAGCCCGGGACACAATTTCGGCGGGGAGCTGTTTTTT

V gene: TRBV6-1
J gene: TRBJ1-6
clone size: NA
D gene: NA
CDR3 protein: CASRPDGKNSPLHF
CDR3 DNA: TGTGCCAGCAGGCCCGACGGCAAAAATTCACCCCTCCACTTT

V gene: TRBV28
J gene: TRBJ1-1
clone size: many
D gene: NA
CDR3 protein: CASSPARDTEAFF
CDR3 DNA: TGTGCCAGCAGTCCCGCCAGGGACACTGAAGCTTTCTTT

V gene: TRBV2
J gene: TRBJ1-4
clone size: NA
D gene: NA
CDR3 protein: CASLSGIVTNEKLFF
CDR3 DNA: TGTGCCAGCCTATCGGGGATTGTAACCAATGAAAAACTGTTTTTT

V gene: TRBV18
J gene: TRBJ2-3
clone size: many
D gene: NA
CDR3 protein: CASSPPQQGTDTQYF
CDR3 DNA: TGTGCCAGCTCACCACCCCAACAGGGTACAGATACGCAGTATTTT

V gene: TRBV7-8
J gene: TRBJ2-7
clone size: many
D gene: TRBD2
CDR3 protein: CASSSNRLAGGHEQYF
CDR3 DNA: TGTGCCAGCAGCAGTAACCGTTTAGCGGGAGGCCACGAGCAGTACTTC

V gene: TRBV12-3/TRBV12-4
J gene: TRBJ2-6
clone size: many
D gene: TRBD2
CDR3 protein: CASSLTFREAGANVLTF
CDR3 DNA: TGTGCCAGCAGTTTAACCTTTCGGGAGGCGGGGGCCAACGTCCTGACTTTC

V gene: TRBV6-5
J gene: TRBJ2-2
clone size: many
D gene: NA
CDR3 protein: CASSYSTPGYSTGELFF
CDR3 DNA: TGTGCCAGCAGTTACTCGACACCGGGTTATAGCACCGGGGAGCTGTTTTTT

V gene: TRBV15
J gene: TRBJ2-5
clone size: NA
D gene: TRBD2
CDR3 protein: CATSRGSTSGRETQYF
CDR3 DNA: TGTGCCACCAGCAGAGGCTCGACTAGCGGGAGAGAGACCCAGTACTTC

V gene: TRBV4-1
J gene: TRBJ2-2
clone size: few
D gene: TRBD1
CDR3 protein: CASSPWTGKTGELFF
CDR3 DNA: TGCGCCAGCAGCCCTTGGACAGGGAAAACCGGGGAGCTGTTTTTT

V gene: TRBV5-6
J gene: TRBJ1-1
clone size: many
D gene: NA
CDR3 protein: CASSLLGRRNTEAFF
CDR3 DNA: TGTGCCAGCAGCTTATTGGGCAGAAGGAACACTGAAGCTTTCTTT

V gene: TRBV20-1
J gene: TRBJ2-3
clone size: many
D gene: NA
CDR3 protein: CSANGGTDTQYF
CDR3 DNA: TGCAGTGCTAATGGGGGCACAGATACGCAGTATTTT

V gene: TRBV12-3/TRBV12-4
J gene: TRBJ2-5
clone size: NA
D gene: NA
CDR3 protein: CASSPMGLGHTGILETQYF
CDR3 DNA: TGTGCCAGCAGTCCCATGGGGCTCGGTCATACAGGGATCCTGGAGACCCAGTACTTC

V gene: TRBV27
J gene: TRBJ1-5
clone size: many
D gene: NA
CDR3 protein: CASSFGTGNQPQHF
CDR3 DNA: TGTGCCAGCAGCTTCGGCACAGGTAATCAGCCCCAGCATTTT

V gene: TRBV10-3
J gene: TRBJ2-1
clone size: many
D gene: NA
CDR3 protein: CAISSWTEGTYNEQFF
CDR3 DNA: TGTGCCATCAGTTCCTGGACAGAGGGTACCTACAATGAGCAGTTCTTC

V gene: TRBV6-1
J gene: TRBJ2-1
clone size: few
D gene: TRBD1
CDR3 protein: CASSEAPGGSEQFF
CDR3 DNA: TGTGCCAGCAGTGAAGCGCCAGGGGGTAGTGAGCAGTTCTTC

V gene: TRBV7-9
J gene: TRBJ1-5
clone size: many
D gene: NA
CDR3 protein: CASRGMGNQPQHF
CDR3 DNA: TGTGCCAGCAGAGGGATGGGCAATCAGCCCCAGCATTTT

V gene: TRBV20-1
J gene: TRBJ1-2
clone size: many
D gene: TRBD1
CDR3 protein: CSARTRQGFGYGYTF
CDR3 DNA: TGCAGTGCTCGTACACGACAGGGTTTCGGCTATGGCTACACCTTC

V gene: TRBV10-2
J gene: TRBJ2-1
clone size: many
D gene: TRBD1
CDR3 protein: CASSEPSPGTGEQFF
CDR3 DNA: TGCGCCAGCAGTGAGCCCAGTCCAGGGACAGGGGAGCAGTTCTTC

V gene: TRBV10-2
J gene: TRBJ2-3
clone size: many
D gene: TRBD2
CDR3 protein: CASRVSGGADTQYF
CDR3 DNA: TGCGCCAGCAGAGTTAGCGGGGGAGCAGATACGCAGTATTTT

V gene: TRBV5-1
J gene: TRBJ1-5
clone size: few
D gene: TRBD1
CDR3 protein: CASSLDATGVQPQHF
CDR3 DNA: TGCGCCAGCAGCTTGGATGCGACAGGGGTTCAGCCCCAGCATTTT

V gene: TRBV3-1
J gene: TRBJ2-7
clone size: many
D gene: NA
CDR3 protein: CASSQEQSWDSYEQYF
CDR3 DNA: TGTGCCAGCAGCCAAGAACAATCGTGGGACTCCTACGAGCAGTACTTC

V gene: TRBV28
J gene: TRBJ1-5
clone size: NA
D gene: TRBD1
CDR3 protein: CASSLQGVGETQHF
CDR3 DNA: TGTGCCAGCAGTTTACAGGGGGTGGGGGAGACCCAGCATTTT

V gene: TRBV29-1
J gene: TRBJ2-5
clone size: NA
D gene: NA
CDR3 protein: CSVALQETQYF
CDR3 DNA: TGCAGCGTTGCCCTCCAAGAGACCCAGTACTTC

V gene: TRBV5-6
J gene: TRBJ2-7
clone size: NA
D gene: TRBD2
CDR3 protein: CASSFPTSGTYEQYF
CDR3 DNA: TGTGCCAGCAGCTTTCCTACTAGCGGAACCTACGAGCAGTACTTC

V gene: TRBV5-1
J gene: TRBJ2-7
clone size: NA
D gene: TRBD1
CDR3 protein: CASSGQAGSYEQYF
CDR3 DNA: TGCGCCAGCAGCGGACAGGCCGGATCCTACGAGCAGTACTTC

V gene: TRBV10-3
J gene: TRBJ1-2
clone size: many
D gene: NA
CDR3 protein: CAIGALEQSYGYTF
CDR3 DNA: TGTGCCATCGGAGCCCTGGAACAAAGCTATGGCTACACCTTC

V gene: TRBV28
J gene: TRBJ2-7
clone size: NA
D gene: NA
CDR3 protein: CASSLIYDPGVSLGYEQYF
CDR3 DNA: TGTGCCAGCAGTTTAATTTATGACCCGGGAGTATCCCTCGGCTACGAGCAGTACTTC

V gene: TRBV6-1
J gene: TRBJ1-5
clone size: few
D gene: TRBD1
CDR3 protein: CASKWTGYSNQPQHF
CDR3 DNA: TGTGCCAGCAAATGGACAGGCTATAGCAATCAGCCCCAGCATTTT